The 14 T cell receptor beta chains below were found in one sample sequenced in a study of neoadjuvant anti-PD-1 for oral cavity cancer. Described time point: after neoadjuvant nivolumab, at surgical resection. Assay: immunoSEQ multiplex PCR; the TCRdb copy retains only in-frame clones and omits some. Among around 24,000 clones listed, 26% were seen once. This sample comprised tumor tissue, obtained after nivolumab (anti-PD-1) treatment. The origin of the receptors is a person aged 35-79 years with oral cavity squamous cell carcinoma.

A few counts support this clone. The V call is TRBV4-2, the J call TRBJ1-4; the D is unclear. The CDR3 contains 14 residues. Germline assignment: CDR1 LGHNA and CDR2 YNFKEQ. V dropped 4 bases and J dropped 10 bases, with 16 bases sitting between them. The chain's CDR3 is CASSPDSLTVKLFF. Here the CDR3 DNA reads TGTGCCAGCAGCCCGGATTCCCTCACGGTAAAACTGTTTTTT.

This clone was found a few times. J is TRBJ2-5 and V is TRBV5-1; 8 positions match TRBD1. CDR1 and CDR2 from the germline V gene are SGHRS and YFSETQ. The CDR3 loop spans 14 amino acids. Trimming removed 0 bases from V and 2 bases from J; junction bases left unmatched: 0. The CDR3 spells CASSLGTGQETQYF. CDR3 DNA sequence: TGCGCCAGCAGCTTGGGGACAGGGCAAGAGACCCAGTACTTC.

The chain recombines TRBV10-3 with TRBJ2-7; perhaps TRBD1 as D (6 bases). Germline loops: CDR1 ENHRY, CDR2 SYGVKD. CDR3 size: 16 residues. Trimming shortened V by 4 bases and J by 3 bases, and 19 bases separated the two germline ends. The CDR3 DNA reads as TGTGCCATCAGTGGCTCAGGGGCTCCAAACCGCTACGAGCAGTACTTC. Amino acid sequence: CAISGSGAPNRYEQYF.

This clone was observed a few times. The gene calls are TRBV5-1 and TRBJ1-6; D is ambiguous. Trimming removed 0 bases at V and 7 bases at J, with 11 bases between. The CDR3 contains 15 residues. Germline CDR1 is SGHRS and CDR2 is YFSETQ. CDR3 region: CASSLGTLENSPLHF. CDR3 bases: TGCGCCAGCAGCTTGGGGACCCTGGAGAATTCACCCCTCCACTTT.

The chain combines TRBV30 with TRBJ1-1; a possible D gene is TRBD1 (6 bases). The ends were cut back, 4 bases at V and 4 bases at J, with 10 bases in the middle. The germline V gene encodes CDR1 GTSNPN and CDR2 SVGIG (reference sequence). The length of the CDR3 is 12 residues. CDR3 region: CAWNRDGTEAFF. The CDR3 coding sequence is TGTGCCTGGAACAGGGATGGCACTGAAGCTTTCTTT.

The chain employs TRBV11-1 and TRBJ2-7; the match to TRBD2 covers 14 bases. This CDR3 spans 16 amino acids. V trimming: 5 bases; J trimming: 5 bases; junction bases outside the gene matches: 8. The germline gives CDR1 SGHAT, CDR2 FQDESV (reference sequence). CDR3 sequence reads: CASSPPTSGRAHEQYF. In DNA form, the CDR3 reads TGTGCCAGCAGCCCTCCGACTAGCGGGAGGGCCCACGAGCAGTACTTC.

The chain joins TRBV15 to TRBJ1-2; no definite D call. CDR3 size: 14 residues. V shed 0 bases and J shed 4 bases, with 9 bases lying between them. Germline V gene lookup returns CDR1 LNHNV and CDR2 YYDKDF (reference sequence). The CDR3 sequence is CATSRDAESYGYTF. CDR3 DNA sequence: TGTGCCACCAGCAGAGATGCAGAGTCCTATGGCTACACCTTC.

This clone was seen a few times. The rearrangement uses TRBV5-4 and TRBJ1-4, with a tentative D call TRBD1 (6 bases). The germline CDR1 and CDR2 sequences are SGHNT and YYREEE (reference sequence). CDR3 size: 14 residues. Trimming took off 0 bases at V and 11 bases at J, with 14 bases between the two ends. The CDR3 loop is CASSLGGQGLKLFF. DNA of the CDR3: TGTGCCAGCAGCTTGGGGGGGCAGGGATTGAAACTGTTTTTT.

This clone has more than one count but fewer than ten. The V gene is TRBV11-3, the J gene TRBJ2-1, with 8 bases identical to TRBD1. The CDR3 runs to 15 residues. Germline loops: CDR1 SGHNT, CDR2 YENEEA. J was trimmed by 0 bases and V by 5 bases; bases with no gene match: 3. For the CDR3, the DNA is TGTGCCAGCAGCCGGGGACAGGCCTCCTACAATGAGCAGTTCTTC. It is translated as CASSRGQASYNEQFF.

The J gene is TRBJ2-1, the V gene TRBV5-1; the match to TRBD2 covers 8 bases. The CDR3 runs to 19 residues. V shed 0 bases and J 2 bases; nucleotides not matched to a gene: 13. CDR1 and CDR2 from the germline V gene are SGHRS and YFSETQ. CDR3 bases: TGCGCCAGCAGCTTGGGAGCCACGGCGGGAGGACCCCCCTACAATGAGCAGTTCTTC. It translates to CASSLGATAGGPPYNEQFF.

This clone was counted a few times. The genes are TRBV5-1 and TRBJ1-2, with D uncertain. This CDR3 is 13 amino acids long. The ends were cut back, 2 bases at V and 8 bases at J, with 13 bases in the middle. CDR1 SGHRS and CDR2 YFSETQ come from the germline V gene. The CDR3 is CASSLGPERGYTF. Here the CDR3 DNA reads TGCGCCAGCAGCTTAGGGCCAGAGAGGGGCTACACCTTC.

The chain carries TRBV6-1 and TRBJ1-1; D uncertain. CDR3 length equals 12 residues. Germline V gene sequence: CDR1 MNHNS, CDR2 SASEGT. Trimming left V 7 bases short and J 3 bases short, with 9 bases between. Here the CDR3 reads CASKEGHTEAFF. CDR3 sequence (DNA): TGTGCCAGCAAAGAAGGGCACACTGAAGCTTTCTTT.

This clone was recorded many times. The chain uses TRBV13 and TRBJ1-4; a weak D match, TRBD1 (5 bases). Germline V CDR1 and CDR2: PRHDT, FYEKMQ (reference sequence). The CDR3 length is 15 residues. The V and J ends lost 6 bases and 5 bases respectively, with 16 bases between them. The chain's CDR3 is CASRLRQTSNEKLFF. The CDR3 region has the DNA TGTGCCAGCAGACTTCGACAGACGTCGAATGAAAAACTGTTTTTT.

The CDR3: CASSYGGRENSPLHF. The CDR3 bases are TGTGCCAGCAGTTACGGAGGACGGGAAAATTCACCCCTCCACTTT. This chain uses TRBV6-5 with TRBJ1-6; the D is unclear. V shed 2 bases and J shed 7 bases, with 12 bases lying between them. The CDR3 has 15 residues. Germline V CDR1 and CDR2: MNHEY, SVGAGI.